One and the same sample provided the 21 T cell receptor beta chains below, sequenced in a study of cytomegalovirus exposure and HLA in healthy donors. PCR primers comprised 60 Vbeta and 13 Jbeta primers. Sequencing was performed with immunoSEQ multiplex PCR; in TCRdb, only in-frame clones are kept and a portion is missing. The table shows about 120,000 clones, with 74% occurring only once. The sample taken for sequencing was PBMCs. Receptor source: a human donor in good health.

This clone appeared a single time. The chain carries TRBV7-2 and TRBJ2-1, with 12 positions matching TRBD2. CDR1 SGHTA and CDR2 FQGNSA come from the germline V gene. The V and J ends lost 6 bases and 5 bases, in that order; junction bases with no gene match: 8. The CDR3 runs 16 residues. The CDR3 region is CASRGASGRADNEQFF. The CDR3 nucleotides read TGTGCCAGCAGAGGGGCTAGCGGGAGGGCCGACAATGAGCAGTTCTTC.

The CDR3: CASSAPGSYEQYF. CDR3 nucleotide sequence: TGTGCCAGCAGTGCCCCGGGGTCCTACGAGCAGTACTTC. This rearrangement joins TRBV25-1 to TRBJ2-7, with D perhaps matching TRBD2 (5 bases). Trimming removed 4 bases from V and 1 base from J, with 8 bases in between. Germline CDR1 MGHDK, CDR2 SYGVNS. This CDR3 region has 13 residues.

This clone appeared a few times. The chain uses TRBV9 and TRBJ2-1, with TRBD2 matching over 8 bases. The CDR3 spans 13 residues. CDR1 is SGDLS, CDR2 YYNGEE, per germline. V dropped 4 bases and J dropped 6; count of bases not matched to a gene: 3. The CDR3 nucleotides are TGTGCCAGCAGCTTCGGGACTAGCAATGAGCAGTTCTTC. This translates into CASSFGTSNEQFF.

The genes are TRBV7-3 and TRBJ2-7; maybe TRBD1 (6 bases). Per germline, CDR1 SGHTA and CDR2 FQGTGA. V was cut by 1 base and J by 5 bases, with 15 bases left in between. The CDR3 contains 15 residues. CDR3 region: CASSLMSGTSNEQYF. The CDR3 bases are TGTGCCAGCAGCTTAATGTCCGGGACAAGCAACGAGCAGTACTTC.

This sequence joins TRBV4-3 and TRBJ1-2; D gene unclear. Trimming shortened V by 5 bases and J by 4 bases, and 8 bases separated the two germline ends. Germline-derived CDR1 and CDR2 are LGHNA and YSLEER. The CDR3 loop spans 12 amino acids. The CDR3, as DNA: TGCGCCAGCAGCTTAACGGGCTATGGCTACACCTTC. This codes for CASSLTGYGYTF.

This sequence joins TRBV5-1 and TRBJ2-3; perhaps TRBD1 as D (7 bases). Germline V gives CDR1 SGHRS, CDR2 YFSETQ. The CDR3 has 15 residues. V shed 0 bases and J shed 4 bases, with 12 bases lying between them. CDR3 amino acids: CASSLAGGGADTQYF. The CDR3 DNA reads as TGCGCCAGCAGCTTGGCCGGAGGGGGCGCAGATACGCAGTATTTT.

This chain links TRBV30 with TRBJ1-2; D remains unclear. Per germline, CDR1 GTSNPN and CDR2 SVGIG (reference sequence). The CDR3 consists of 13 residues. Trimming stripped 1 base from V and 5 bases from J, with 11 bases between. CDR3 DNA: TGTGCCTGGAGTGACAGCCAACAGTATGGCTACACCTTC. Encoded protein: CAWSDSQQYGYTF. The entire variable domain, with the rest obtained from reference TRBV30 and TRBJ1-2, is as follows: SQTIHQWPATLVQPVGSPLSLECTVEGTSNPNLYWYRQAAGRGLQLLFYSVGIGQISSEVPQNLSASRPQDRQFILSSKKLLLSDSGFYLCAWSDSQQYGYTFGSGTRLTVV.

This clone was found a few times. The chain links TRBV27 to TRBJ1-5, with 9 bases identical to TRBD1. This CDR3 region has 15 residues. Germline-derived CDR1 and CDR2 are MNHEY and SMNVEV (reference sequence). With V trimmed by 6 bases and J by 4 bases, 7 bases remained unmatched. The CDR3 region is CASSFVGTGNQPQHF. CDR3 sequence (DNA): TGTGCCAGCAGCTTCGTCGGGACAGGGAATCAGCCCCAGCATTTT.

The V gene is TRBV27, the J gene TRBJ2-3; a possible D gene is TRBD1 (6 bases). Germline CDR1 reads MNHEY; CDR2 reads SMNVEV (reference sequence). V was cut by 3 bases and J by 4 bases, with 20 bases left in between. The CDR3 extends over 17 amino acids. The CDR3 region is CASSLGANLFTADTQYF. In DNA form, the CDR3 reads TGTGCCAGCAGTTTGGGGGCGAACCTTTTTACTGCAGATACGCAGTATTTT.

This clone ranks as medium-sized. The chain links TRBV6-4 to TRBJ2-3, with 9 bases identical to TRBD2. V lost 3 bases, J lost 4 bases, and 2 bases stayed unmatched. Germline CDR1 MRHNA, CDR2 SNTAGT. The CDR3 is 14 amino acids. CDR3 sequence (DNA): TGTGCCAGCAGTGAGCGGGAGGGCCCAGATACGCAGTATTTT. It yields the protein CASSEREGPDTQYF.

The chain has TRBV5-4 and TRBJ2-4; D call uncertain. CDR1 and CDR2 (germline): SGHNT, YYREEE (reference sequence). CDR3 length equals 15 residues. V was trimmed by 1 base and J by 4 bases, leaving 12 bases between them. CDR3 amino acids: CASSLSGYRKNIQYF. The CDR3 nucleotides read TGTGCCAGCAGCTTGAGTGGATACAGAAAAAACATTCAGTACTTC.

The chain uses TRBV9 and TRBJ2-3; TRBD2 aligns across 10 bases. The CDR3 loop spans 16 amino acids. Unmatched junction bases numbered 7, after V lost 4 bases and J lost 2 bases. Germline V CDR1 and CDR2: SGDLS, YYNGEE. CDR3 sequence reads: CASSYIAGGTTDTQYF. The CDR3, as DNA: TGTGCCAGCAGCTATATAGCGGGGGGCACCACAGATACGCAGTATTTT. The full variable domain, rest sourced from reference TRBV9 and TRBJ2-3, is DSGVTQTPKHLITATGQRVTLRCSPRSGDLSVYWYQQSLDQGLQFLIQYYNGEERAKGNILERFSAQQFPDLHSELNLSSLELGDSALYFCASSYIAGGTTDTQYFGPGTRLTVL.

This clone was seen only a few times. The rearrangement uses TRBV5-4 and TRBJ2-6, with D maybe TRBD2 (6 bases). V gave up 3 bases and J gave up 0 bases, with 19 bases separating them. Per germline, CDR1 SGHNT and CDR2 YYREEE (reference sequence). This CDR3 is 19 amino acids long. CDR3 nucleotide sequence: TGTGCCAGCAGCTGGGGAGGAAGGTCAAGGAGCTCTGGGGCCAACGTCCTGACTTTC. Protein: CASSWGGRSRSSGANVLTF.

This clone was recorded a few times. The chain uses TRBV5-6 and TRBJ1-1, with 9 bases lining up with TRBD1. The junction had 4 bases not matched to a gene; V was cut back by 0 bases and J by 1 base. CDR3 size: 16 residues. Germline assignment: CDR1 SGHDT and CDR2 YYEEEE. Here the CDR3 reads CASSLDRGLKNTEAFF. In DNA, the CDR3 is TGTGCCAGCAGCTTGGACAGGGGGCTGAAGAACACTGAAGCTTTCTTT.

This chain's CDR3 is CASSSGGGGSYEQYF. CDR3 in DNA: TGCGCCAGCAGCTCGGGCGGGGGGGGCTCCTACGAGCAGTACTTC. The chain recombines TRBV5-1 with TRBJ2-7; TRBD2 matches 9 bases. J was trimmed by 0 bases and V by 3 bases; bases with no gene match: 4. The CDR3 loop spans 15 amino acids. CDR1 SGHRS and CDR2 YFSETQ come from the germline V gene.

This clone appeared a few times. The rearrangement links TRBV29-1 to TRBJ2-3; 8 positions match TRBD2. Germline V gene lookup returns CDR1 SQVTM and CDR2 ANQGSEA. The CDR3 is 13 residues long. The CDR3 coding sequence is TGCAGTTTACTAGCGGAGAGCACAGATACGCAGTATTTT. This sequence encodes CSLLAESTDTQYF.

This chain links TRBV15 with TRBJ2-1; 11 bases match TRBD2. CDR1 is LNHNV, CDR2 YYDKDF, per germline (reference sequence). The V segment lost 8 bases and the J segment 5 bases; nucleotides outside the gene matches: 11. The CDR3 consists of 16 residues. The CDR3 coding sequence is TGTGCCACCCTTCCAACTAGCGGGGGACGGGACAATGAGCAGTTCTTC. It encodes CATLPTSGGRDNEQFF.

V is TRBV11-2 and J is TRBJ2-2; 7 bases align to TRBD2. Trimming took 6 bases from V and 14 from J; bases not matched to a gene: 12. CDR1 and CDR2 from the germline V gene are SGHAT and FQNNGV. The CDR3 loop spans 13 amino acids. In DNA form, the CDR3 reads TGTGCCAGCAGGGATAGTGGGGGGGGTTCTCTGTTTTTT. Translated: CASRDSGGGSLFF.

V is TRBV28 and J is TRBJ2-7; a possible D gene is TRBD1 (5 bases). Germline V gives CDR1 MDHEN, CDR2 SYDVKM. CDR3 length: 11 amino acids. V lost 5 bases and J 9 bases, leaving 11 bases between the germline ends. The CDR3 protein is CASSLSQVQYF. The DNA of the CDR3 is TGTGCCAGCAGTCTCTCACAGGTGCAGTACTTC.

In DNA form, the CDR3 reads TGCGCCAGCGGCCTCGACTTGCCCAAAGAGCAGTTCTTC. It codes for CASGLDLPKEQFF. V and J are TRBV5-1 and TRBJ2-1; D call uncertain. The CDR3 spans 13 residues. Germline V lookup: CDR1 SGHRS, CDR2 YFSETQ. V was shortened by 7 bases and J by 10 bases, with 18 bases between the two germline ends.

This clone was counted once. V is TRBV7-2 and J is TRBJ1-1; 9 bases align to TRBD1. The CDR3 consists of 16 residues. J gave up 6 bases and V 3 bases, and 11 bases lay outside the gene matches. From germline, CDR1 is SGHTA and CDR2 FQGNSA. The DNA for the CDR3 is TGTGCCAGCAGCTTTATACAGGGGGCCGGGTTCGCTGAAGCTTTCTTT. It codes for CASSFIQGAGFAEAFF.